The next 30 T cell receptor beta chains were all read from a single sample in a study of CD8+ T cells in alopecia areata. Extraction and reverse transcription of RNA yielded cDNA as the sequencing template. Clones were read by immunoSEQ multiplex PCR, and TCRdb kept only the in-frame ones, dropping some. The table shows 200,000 or so clones, with roughly 50% occurring only once. Stated treatment: oral pan-JAK inhibitor, 5-10 mg twice daily. Sequenced material: CD4+ T cells sorted from blood, taken at week 24, from a patient treated with tofacitinib. These receptors were taken from a human donor with alopecia areata.

This clone was seen a handful of times. V and J are TRBV7-9 and TRBJ1-2; D remains unclear. V was shortened by 1 base and J by 2 bases, with 5 bases between the two germline ends. The CDR3 is 13 amino acids. Germline values: CDR1 SEHNR, CDR2 FQNEAQ (reference sequence). The CDR3 nucleotides read TGTGCCAGCAGCTTAGAGATAAACTATGGCTACACCTTC. This translates into CASSLEINYGYTF. The whole variable domain, filled in from reference TRBV7-9 and TRBJ1-2, reads DTGVSQNPRHKITKRGQNVTFRCDPISEHNRLYWYRQTLGQGPEFLTYFQNEAQLEKSRLLSDRFSAERPKGSFSTLEIQRTEQGDSAMYLCASSLEINYGYTFGSGTRLTVV.

This chain connects TRBV7-8 to TRBJ2-5; D might be TRBD1 (8 bases). The CDR3 length is 15 residues. In germline, CDR1 is SGHVS, CDR2 FQNEAQ. V was trimmed by 5 bases and J by 4 bases, leaving 17 bases between them. The CDR3 sequence is CASSPRTGRGETQYF. The DNA of the CDR3 is TGTGCCAGCAGCCCCAGGACAGGGAGGGGAGAGACCCAGTACTTC.

This chain joins TRBV7-9 and TRBJ1-4; 9 bases fit TRBD1. The V gene's germline CDR1 is SEHNR and CDR2 FQNEAQ (reference sequence). The CDR3 totals 16 residues. V was pared by 4 bases and J by 4 bases, with 7 bases of the junction left unmatched. The CDR3 reads CASSSGQGYGNEKLFF. DNA of the CDR3: TGTGCCAGCAGCTCAGGACAGGGGTACGGTAATGAAAAACTGTTTTTT.

This clone was recorded at least ten times. The V call is TRBV10-3, the J call TRBJ2-7, with D perhaps matching TRBD1 (6 bases). This CDR3 has 16 residues. Germline CDR1 reads ENHRY; CDR2 reads SYGVKD. V was shortened by 3 bases and J by 2 bases, with 17 bases between the two germline ends. Here the CDR3 reads CAISELSGHRAYEQYF. Written as DNA, the CDR3 is TGTGCCATCAGTGAATTGTCGGGACATAGGGCCTACGAGCAGTACTTC.

V is TRBV15 and J is TRBJ1-1; D remains ambiguous. Trimming took off 5 bases at V and 3 bases at J, with 10 bases between the two ends. This CDR3 comprises 13 residues. The germline V gene has CDR1 LNHNV and CDR2 YYDKDF (reference sequence). The CDR3 region has the DNA TGTGCCACCAGCCGCTCAACTGACACTGAAGCTTTCTTT. Its protein is CATSRSTDTEAFF.

This chain connects TRBV7-2 to TRBJ2-7, with D perhaps given as TRBD1 or TRBD2 (5 bases each). Per the germline V gene, CDR1 is SGHTA and CDR2 is FQGNSA. This CDR3 spans 13 amino acids. V lost 1 base and J lost 4, with 8 bases in between. The chain's CDR3 is CASSLVGDYEQYF. CDR3 nucleotide sequence: TGTGCCAGCAGCTTAGTGGGGGATTACGAGCAGTACTTC.

The gene calls are TRBV7-2 and TRBJ2-6; D gene unclear. The CDR3 totals 13 residues. CDR1 SGHTA and CDR2 FQGNSA come from the germline V gene. Trimming took off 1 base at V and 6 bases at J, with 4 bases between the two ends. CDR3 bases: TGTGCCAGCAGCTTAGTCCAGGCCAACGTCCTGACTTTC. Translated: CASSLVQANVLTF.

The chain is built from TRBV9 and TRBJ2-3; 10 bases match TRBD2. The V gene end was trimmed by 2 bases and the J gene end by 3 bases; junction bases not matched to a gene: 6. Germline CDR1 SGDLS, CDR2 YYNGEE. The CDR3 contains 16 residues. The CDR3 spells CASSVFRLAGTDTQYF. For the CDR3, the DNA is TGTGCCAGCAGCGTTTTCCGACTAGCGGGTACAGATACGCAGTATTTT.

V is TRBV28 and J is TRBJ2-1; TRBD2 aligns across 7 bases. The CDR3 sequence is 15 residues long. With V trimmed by 3 bases and J by 5 bases, 7 bases remained unmatched. Germline V gene sequence: CDR1 MDHEN, CDR2 SYDVKM. CDR3 bases: TGTGCCAGCAGTTTGCGTGGGAGGGCCAACAATGAGCAGTTCTTC. Residues: CASSLRGRANNEQFF.

Regarding this clone: Additional DNA sequences in this sample encode the identical CDR3. The chain is built from TRBV5-1 and TRBJ2-3; D is undetermined. This CDR3 is 13 amino acids long. Germline CDR1 reads SGHRS; CDR2 reads YFSETQ. Trimming took 0 bases from V and 0 from J, leaving 2 bases between them. CDR3 residues: CASSLASTDTQYF. CDR3 nucleotides: TGCGCCAGCAGCTTGGCCAGCACAGATACGCAGTATTTT.

In its sample, this clone was seen once. V gene TRBV5-1 combines with J gene TRBJ2-7, with D perhaps TRBD2 (6 bases). This CDR3 is built from 13 residues. V was cut by 4 bases and J by 0 bases, with 8 bases left in between. Germline values: CDR1 SGHRS, CDR2 YFSETQ. In nucleotides, the CDR3 is TGCGCCAGCAGCGGAGGGTACTCCTACGAGCAGTACTTC. Translating it yields CASSGGYSYEQYF.

The V and J genes are TRBV20-1 and TRBJ1-2; D gene uncertain. V was cut by 0 bases and J by 6 bases, with 5 bases left in between. The CDR3 is made up of 11 amino acids. CDR1 is DFQATT and CDR2 is SNEGSKA in the germline V gene (reference sequence). Written as DNA, the CDR3 is TGCAGTGCTAGAGATCATGATGGCTACACCTTC. It codes for CSARDHDGYTF.

This clone was counted a few times. The rearrangement joins TRBV19 to TRBJ2-1; 9 nucleotides agree with TRBD1. V trimming: 6 bases; J trimming: 9 bases; junction bases outside the gene matches: 9. CDR1 is LNHDA, CDR2 SQIVND, per germline (reference sequence). CDR3 length equals 14 residues. The CDR3 protein is CASRPGQGGGEQFF. For the CDR3, the DNA is TGTGCCAGTAGGCCGGGACAGGGTGGTGGTGAGCAGTTCTTC.

This clone occurred a few times. CDR3 loop: CASSGYRDSSYNEQFF. In DNA, the CDR3 is TGTGCCAGCAGCGGCTACAGGGACTCCTCCTACAATGAGCAGTTCTTC. This chain uses TRBV9 with TRBJ2-1; D might be TRBD1 or TRBD2, each matching 6 bases. Between the trimmed V and J ends, which lost 3 bases and 0 bases, there was a span of 13 bases. Germline CDR1 reads SGDLS; CDR2 reads YYNGEE. This CDR3 contains 16 residues.

V gene TRBV7-9 combines with J gene TRBJ2-2; TRBD2 matches at 7 bases. The germline V gene has CDR1 SEHNR and CDR2 FQNEAQ (reference sequence). This CDR3 has 16 residues. V dropped 2 bases and J dropped 0; count of bases not matched to a gene: 3. CDR3 sequence (DNA): TGTGCCAGCAGCTTAATAGCGGGCACGAACACCGGGGAGCTGTTTTTT. It translates to CASSLIAGTNTGELFF.

The chain joins TRBV2 to TRBJ2-2; D ambiguous. V lost 1 base and J 3 bases, leaving 9 bases between the germline ends. This CDR3 is built from 15 residues. The germline gives CDR1 SNHLY, CDR2 FYNNEI. The CDR3 protein is CASSEGGRDTGELFF. The CDR3 DNA sequence: TGTGCCAGCAGTGAAGGCGGAAGGGACACCGGGGAGCTGTTTTTT.

The rearrangement uses TRBV5-1 and TRBJ2-1; 11 bases align to TRBD2. The V gene's germline CDR1 is SGHRS and CDR2 YFSETQ. The CDR3 covers 15 residues. V lost 2 bases and J lost 6; bases outside the gene matches: 4. This CDR3 is CASSFLLAGANEQFF. The CDR3 region has the DNA TGCGCCAGCAGCTTTTTACTAGCGGGAGCCAATGAGCAGTTCTTC. Complete variable domain (other parts from reference TRBV5-1 and TRBJ2-1): KAGVTQTPRYLIKTRGQQVTLSCSPISGHRSVSWYQQTPGQGLQFLFEYFSETQRNKGNFPGRFSGRQFSNSRSEMNVSTLELGDSALYLCASSFLLAGANEQFFGPGTRLTVL.

The chain recombines TRBV7-2 with TRBJ2-4; a weak D match, TRBD2 (6 bases). CDR1 is SGHTA, CDR2 FQGNSA, per germline. V was shortened by 5 bases and J by 8 bases, with 16 bases between the two germline ends. This CDR3 has 14 residues. CDR3 DNA: TGTGCCAGCAGCAGGGACGGGGGTCTGTACATTCAGTACTTC. Translating it yields CASSRDGGLYIQYF.

In its sample, this clone was seen a few times. The chain's CDR3 is CASSDLHSGPQHF. The CDR3 coding sequence is TGTGCCAGCAGTGATCTGCATTCAGGGCCCCAGCATTTT. The chain joins TRBV2 to TRBJ1-5; D gene uncertain. The ends were cut back, 3 bases at V and 9 bases at J, with 12 bases in the middle. The CDR3 has 13 amino acids. CDR1 SNHLY and CDR2 FYNNEI come from the germline V gene.

The J gene is TRBJ2-1, the V gene TRBV28, with D unresolved. CDR1 and CDR2 (germline): MDHEN, SYDVKM. This CDR3 spans 13 amino acids. The germline V and J ends were trimmed by 10 bases and 3 bases, with 13 bases remaining between them. The CDR3, as DNA: TGTGCCACCAGGCGAGGCAGCTACAATGAGCAGTTCTTC. Its translation: CATRRGSYNEQFF.

This clone was seen more than once but under ten times. The chain is built from TRBV19 and TRBJ2-7; 8 bases fit TRBD1. The germline V gene has CDR1 LNHDA and CDR2 SQIVND (reference sequence). After removal of 6 bases from V and 2 bases from J, the junction contained 6 bases not matched to a gene. The CDR3 length is 14 residues. Written as DNA, the CDR3 is TGTGCCAGTAGCCCCGGACAGGGTACCTACGAGCAGTACTTC. Translated, it gives CASSPGQGTYEQYF.

The V gene is TRBV18, the J gene TRBJ2-7; no reliable D call. The germline gives CDR1 KGHSH, CDR2 LQKENI. V gave up 2 bases and J gave up 5 bases, with 7 bases separating them. The CDR3 contains 12 residues. CDR3 in DNA: TGTGCCAGCTCACCAAGCTCGGACGAGCAGTACTTC. It translates to CASSPSSDEQYF. Drawing the rest from reference TRBV18 and TRBJ2-7, the complete variable domain is NAGVMQNPRHLVRRRGQEARLRCSPMKGHSHVYWYRQLPEEGLKFMVYLQKENIIDESGMPKERFSAEFPKEGPSILRIQQVVRGDSAAYFCASSPSSDEQYFGPGTRLTVT.

This clone was detected only a few times. V is TRBV7-9 and J is TRBJ2-3; the D is unclear. The CDR3 contains 13 residues. V was clipped by 1 base and J by 3 bases, with 5 bases between them. Germline values: CDR1 SEHNR, CDR2 FQNEAQ (reference sequence). The CDR3 sequence is CASSLGRTDTQYF. CDR3 nucleotides: TGTGCCAGCAGCTTAGGAAGGACAGATACGCAGTATTTT.

This clone was detected a few times. The chain couples TRBV7-2 to TRBJ2-5; D is uncertain. The CDR3 has 12 amino acids. V lost 8 bases to trimming and J lost 2 bases, with 9 bases between them. Germline values: CDR1 SGHTA, CDR2 FQGNSA. The DNA of the CDR3 is TGTGCCAGCCGACATGGGCAAGAGACCCAGTACTTC. This gives the protein CASRHGQETQYF.

This chain joins TRBV29-1 and TRBJ2-7; D remains ambiguous. In germline, CDR1 is SQVTM, CDR2 ANQGSEA. V was cut by 5 bases and J by 4 bases, with 12 bases left in between. The CDR3 totals 12 residues. The CDR3: CSVLQSAYEQYF. The CDR3 bases are TGCAGCGTTTTACAGTCGGCTTACGAGCAGTACTTC.

The chain joins TRBV5-1 to TRBJ2-3, with a possible D match to TRBD1 (5 bases). Germline lookup yields CDR1 SGHRS and CDR2 YFSETQ. This CDR3 is 14 amino acids long. Trimming took 0 bases from V and 4 from J, leaving 9 bases between them. The CDR3 reads CASSLEAGPDTQYF. For the CDR3, the DNA is TGCGCCAGCAGCTTGGAGGCAGGGCCAGATACGCAGTATTTT.

This chain uses TRBV25-1 with TRBJ2-6; no clear D. Trimming removed 7 bases at V and 2 bases at J, with 0 bases between. There are 11 residues in the CDR3. Per the germline V gene, CDR1 is MGHDK and CDR2 is SYGVNS. CDR3 nucleotide sequence: TGTGCCAGCACTGGGGCCAACGTCCTGACTTTC. Encoded protein: CASTGANVLTF.

This chain uses TRBV13 with TRBJ2-7, with TRBD1 identical over 7 bases. The junction had 11 bases not matched to a gene; V was cut back by 6 bases and J by 3 bases. Germline CDR1 reads PRHDT; CDR2 reads FYEKMQ (reference sequence). CDR3 size: 15 residues. In DNA, the CDR3 is TGTGCCAGCAGTCGATTCGGCAGGGGGTACTACGAGCAGTACTTC. Translated: CASSRFGRGYYEQYF.

V gene TRBV9 combines with J gene TRBJ1-5; TRBD1 aligns across 8 bases. V lost 5 bases and J lost 5; bases outside the gene matches: 6. CDR3 length: 14 residues. Germline values: CDR1 SGDLS, CDR2 YYNGEE. The CDR3 nucleotides are TGTGCCAGCAGTCGGGACAGGAGCGATCAGCCCCAGCATTTT. Amino acids: CASSRDRSDQPQHF.

A few counts support this clone. The chain recombines TRBV2 with TRBJ2-5; D not certain. The CDR3 is 12 residues long. The germline V gene encodes CDR1 SNHLY and CDR2 FYNNEI. Trimming shortened V by 6 bases and J by 5 bases, and 10 bases separated the two germline ends. The DNA for the CDR3 is TGTGCCAGCAGCGTAGAGTTGGAGACCCAGTACTTC. This translates into CASSVELETQYF.